Below, 19 T cell receptor beta chains from the same sample are listed, as sequenced in a study of CD8 T cells in ankylosing spondylitis. Which antigens these TCRs recognize remains unknown. Study-level points and caveats: Fewer than 10 highly homologous variants made up a TCR beta motif that seemed to typify ankylosing spondylitis blood.

TCRdb redid the calling of the 5' RACE reads with MiXCR, one entry per CDR3 protein. The top ten hold 15% to 20% of the sample, which has around 770,000 distinct CDR3 sequences, roughly 20% seen once. Source material: blood, either unsorted or a sorted T cell fraction (not recorded which). The origin of the receptors is a male donor with ankylosing spondylitis.

This clonotype showed up many times. This chain uses TRBV13 with TRBJ1-1, with D unresolved. Germline CDR1 is PRHDT and CDR2 is FYEKMQ (reference sequence). This CDR3 spans 13 amino acids. Trimming removed 3 bases at V and 1 base at J, with 6 bases between. The CDR3 DNA is TGTGCCAGCAGCTTGGAGGAGAACACTGAAGCTTTCTTT. It translates to CASSLEENTEAFF.

This clonotype was counted a single time. J is TRBJ2-7 and V is TRBV10-3; D could derive from TRBD1 or TRBD2 (5 bases each). V lost 6 bases, J lost 2 bases, and 23 bases lay in between. Germline CDR1 reads ENHRY; CDR2 reads SYGVKD. The CDR3 totals 17 residues. DNA of the CDR3: TGTGCCATCAGCGGTCCCCCTCGGGGACCCTTCCCCTACGAGCAGTACTTC. The encoded protein is CAISGPPRGPFPYEQYF.

This clonotype was found many times. The CDR3 loop reads CASSVEGSEAFF. The CDR3 bases are TGTGCCAGCAGCGTCGAGGGGTCTGAAGCTTTCTTT. The V and J genes are TRBV12-3 or TRBV12-4 and TRBJ1-1, with D perhaps TRBD1 (5 bases). Trimming cost V 6 bases and J 6 bases, with 11 bases left between them. CDR3 length: 12 residues.

This clonotype was counted a few times. The chain recombines TRBV20-1 with TRBJ2-2, with 11 bases aligning to TRBD2. The germline V gene encodes CDR1 DFQATT and CDR2 SNEGSKA (reference sequence). The CDR3 has 17 residues. Losses at the gene ends were 0 bases for V and 1 base for J; bases not matched to a gene: 4. The CDR3 DNA reads TGCAGTGCTAGAGATAGACTAGCGGGGATGAACACCGGGGAGCTGTTTTTT. Translated: CSARDRLAGMNTGELFF.

This chain joins TRBV29-1 and TRBJ2-7; no firm D call. The CDR3 has 11 amino acids. V lost 2 bases and J lost 7, with 9 bases in between. The germline V gene encodes CDR1 SQVTM and CDR2 ANQGSEA. The chain's CDR3 is CSVESHLEQYF. Here the CDR3 DNA reads TGCAGCGTTGAATCTCATTTAGAGCAGTACTTC.

The J gene is TRBJ1-4, the V gene TRBV20-1; unclear D gene. The germline V gene encodes CDR1 DFQATT and CDR2 SNEGSKA (reference sequence). The length of the CDR3 is 11 residues. With 3 bases removed from V and 4 bases from J, the gap between germline ends came to 3 bases. The CDR3 region has the DNA TGCAGTGCTAGCGGTAATGAAAAACTGTTTTTT. As protein: CSASGNEKLFF.

This clonotype has only a few counts. This sequence joins TRBV9 and TRBJ1-1, with 7 bases lining up with TRBD1. V was clipped by 2 bases and J by 2 bases; unmatched bases: 3. Per the germline V gene, CDR1 is SGDLS and CDR2 is YYNGEE. The CDR3 is made up of 14 amino acids. CDR3 nucleotide sequence: TGTGCCAGCAGCGTCGGGACAGATAACACTGAAGCTTTCTTT. Translation: CASSVGTDNTEAFF.

This clonotype was counted between two and nine times. The chain recombines TRBV11-2 with TRBJ2-5; TRBD2 matches at 11 bases. The CDR3 is 16 amino acids. Per germline, CDR1 SGHAT and CDR2 FQNNGV. Trimming cost V 4 bases and J 1 base; bases outside gene matches: 5. Here the CDR3 DNA reads TGTGCCAGCAGCTCCGGCGGGACTAGCGGCCAAGAGACCCAGTACTTC. Translated: CASSSGGTSGQETQYF.

The V gene is TRBV28, the J gene TRBJ2-2; a possible D gene is TRBD1 (6 bases). The CDR3 sequence is 17 residues long. The ends were cut back, 4 bases at V and 1 base at J, with 16 bases in the middle. CDR1 and CDR2 from the germline V gene are MDHEN and SYDVKM. The CDR3 reads CASSSPKDRKNTGELFF. CDR3 nucleotide sequence: TGTGCCAGCAGTTCCCCTAAGGACAGAAAGAACACCGGGGAGCTGTTTTTT.

The chain is built from TRBV20-1 and TRBJ2-3; 7 bases align to TRBD2. V gave up 6 bases and J gave up 3 bases; unmatched junction bases: 9. CDR3 size: 14 residues. The V gene's germline CDR1 is DFQATT and CDR2 SNEGSKA (reference sequence). For the CDR3, the DNA is TGCAGTGCCCCATTAGGCGGGAGAACAGATACGCAGTATTTT. This translates into CSAPLGGRTDTQYF.

The V and J genes are TRBV15 and TRBJ2-7; TRBD1 matches 7 bases. V was clipped by 5 bases and J by 1 base; unmatched bases: 2. The CDR3 has 13 amino acids. Germline values: CDR1 LNHNV, CDR2 YYDKDF (reference sequence). CDR3: CATSGTESYEQYF. The CDR3 coding sequence is TGTGCCACCAGCGGGACAGAGTCCTACGAGCAGTACTTC.

In this sample, this clonotype turned up a few times. V usage is TRBV6-2 or TRBV6-3 and J usage is TRBJ2-7; 11 nucleotides line up with TRBD2. Germline assignment: CDR1 MNHEY and CDR2 SVGEGT. J lost 2 bases, V lost 4 bases, and 10 bases had no gene match. The CDR3 has 17 residues. This chain's CDR3 is CASSSLPGLADTYEQYF. The DNA for the CDR3 is TGTGCCAGCAGTTCCCTTCCGGGACTAGCGGATACCTACGAGCAGTACTTC.

The chain couples TRBV20-1 to TRBJ2-1, with 7 bases aligning to TRBD2. The trim removed 1 base at V and 7 bases at J, leaving 7 bases unmatched. The CDR3 runs to 14 residues. Germline CDR1 and CDR2: DFQATT and SNEGSKA (reference sequence). CDR3 DNA sequence: TGCAGTGCTAGAGCGGGCGGGAGTAGAAATGAGCAGTTCTTC. Protein sequence: CSARAGGSRNEQFF.

This clonotype was seen many times. The genes are TRBV24-1 and TRBJ2-4; possible D gene TRBD2, 5 bases. V was shortened by 2 bases and J by 3 bases, with 10 bases between the two germline ends. This CDR3 is 15 amino acids long. CDR1 and CDR2 (germline): KGHDR, SFDVKD. This CDR3 is CATSDSEVGKNIQYF. Written as DNA, the CDR3 is TGTGCCACCAGTGATTCGGAGGTGGGCAAAAACATTCAGTACTTC.

This clonotype was seen only a few times. The gene calls are TRBV11-1 and TRBJ2-1, with TRBD2 matching 10 bases. The CDR3 has 20 amino acids. V gave up 5 bases and J gave up 0 bases; unmatched junction bases: 16. Germline V CDR1 and CDR2: SGHAT, FQDESV (reference sequence). CDR3 loop: CASSHTPGLAPFSSYNEQFF. The CDR3, as DNA: TGTGCCAGCAGCCATACGCCGGGACTAGCGCCTTTTAGCTCCTACAATGAGCAGTTCTTC.

This sequence joins TRBV19 and TRBJ2-1; 8 positions agree with TRBD2. The J segment lost 6 bases and the V segment lost 1 base, leaving 11 bases of the junction unmatched. The CDR3 consists of 17 residues. Germline CDR1 reads LNHDA; CDR2 reads SQIVND (reference sequence). In DNA, the CDR3 is TGTGCCAGTAGTATAGGCCTGACTTTGCGGGGGGCCAATGAGCAGTTCTTC. Encoded protein: CASSIGLTLRGANEQFF.

The CDR3 loop is CASSPTPGTSGRSWVTQYF. The CDR3 DNA sequence: TGTGCCAGCAGTCCCACCCCCGGGACTAGCGGGAGGAGCTGGGTTACGCAGTATTTT. The chain has TRBV12-3 or TRBV12-4 and TRBJ2-3, with 15 bases lining up with TRBD2. J gave up 8 bases and V 5 bases, and 17 bases lay outside the gene matches. This CDR3 contains 19 residues.

This clonotype was seen more than once but under ten times. This CDR3 reads CAWSGTSAGEQYF. For the CDR3, the DNA is TGTGCCTGGAGCGGGACGTCCGCGGGTGAGCAGTACTTC. The chain carries TRBV30 and TRBJ2-7, with D perhaps matching TRBD1 or TRBD2 (5 bases each). This CDR3 region has 13 residues. The germline V gene has CDR1 GTSNPN and CDR2 SVGIG (reference sequence). The V and J ends lost 3 bases and 7 bases respectively, with 16 bases between them.

This clonotype was observed many times. The rearrangement joins TRBV29-1 to TRBJ2-7; perhaps TRBD1 as D (5 bases). V gave up 3 bases and J gave up 0 bases, with 9 bases separating them. The CDR3 extends over 13 amino acids. Germline V gene data show CDR1 as SQVTM and CDR2 as ANQGSEA. The CDR3 DNA is TGCAGCGTTGACAGGGAAAGCTCCTACGAGCAGTACTTC. Residues: CSVDRESSYEQYF.